One sample yielded the 7 T cell receptor beta chains listed below, sequenced in a study of blood T cells in healthy people across ages. Using a J-beta primer mix together with a sample-barcoded 5' primer, a second PCR was run for roughly 7 to 11 cycles. TCRdb passed the 5' RACE reads through MiXCR, listing each CDR3 protein once. The sample has some 920,000 distinct CDR3 sequences, 51% seen once. The specimen sequenced was blood. The receptor source for this set is a woman aged 60 to 75 in good health.

This clonotype was counted a few times. V usage is TRBV3-1 and J usage is TRBJ2-2; tentative D call: TRBD2 (5 bases). The CDR3 is 13 residues long. The V gene's germline CDR1 is LGHDT and CDR2 YNNKEL (reference sequence). V lost 4 bases and J 5 bases, leaving 8 bases between the germline ends. The CDR3 sequence: CASSLRGTGELFF. The CDR3 nucleotides are TGTGCCAGCAGCCTAAGAGGGACCGGGGAGCTGTTTTTT.

The V gene is TRBV10-3, the J gene TRBJ2-5; the match to TRBD2 covers 10 bases. The germline V gene encodes CDR1 ENHRY and CDR2 SYGVKD. The CDR3 is 17 residues long. With 0 bases clipped from V and 3 bases from J, the junction kept 7 bases outside the gene matches. Here the CDR3 DNA reads TGTGCCATCAGTGAGTCGACTATAGCGGGGGGAGAAGAGACCCAGTACTTC. Its translation: CAISESTIAGGEETQYF.

V usage is TRBV7-9 and J usage is TRBJ1-2; a weak D match, TRBD1 (6 bases). The CDR3 contains 16 residues. Germline V gene lookup returns CDR1 SEHNR and CDR2 FQNEAQ (reference sequence). V gave up 1 base and J gave up 0 bases, with 12 bases separating them. The CDR3 DNA sequence: TGTGCCAGCAGCTTAGGGGGGGCCTATTCTAACTATGGCTACACCTTC. It specifies CASSLGGAYSNYGYTF.

In this sample, this clonotype turned up a few times. The chain carries TRBV2 and TRBJ2-3; 9 bases are shared with TRBD1. The V and J ends lost 9 bases and 3 bases, in that order; junction bases with no gene match: 10. Germline lookup yields CDR1 SNHLY and CDR2 FYNNEI. The CDR3 length is 15 residues. The CDR3 DNA reads as TGTGCCAGTAGCGTGCCGGGACAGGGTACAGATACGCAGTATTTT. It yields the protein CASSVPGQGTDTQYF.

The J gene is TRBJ2-4, the V gene TRBV7-6; possibly TRBD2 for D (5 bases). The CDR3 sequence is 11 residues long. Germline lookup yields CDR1 SGHVS and CDR2 FNYEAQ. V was shortened by 5 bases and J by 15 bases, with 14 bases between the two germline ends. CDR3 residues: CASSPGGGLYF. The CDR3 DNA sequence: TGTGCCAGCAGCCCCGGCGGCGGGTTGTACTTC.

The chain has TRBV28 and TRBJ1-2; D is undetermined. The CDR3 is made up of 12 amino acids. V was shortened by 7 bases and J by 8 bases, with 14 bases between the two germline ends. From germline, CDR1 is MDHEN and CDR2 SYDVKM. Written as DNA, the CDR3 is TGTGCCAGCACAGGAGGCATGCGCGGCTACACCTTC. Translating it yields CASTGGMRGYTF.

V gene TRBV14 combines with J gene TRBJ2-7; 11 nucleotides line up with TRBD2. The CDR3 totals 16 residues. Germline V gene sequence: CDR1 SGHDN, CDR2 FVKESK. The V and J ends lost 4 bases and 4 bases, in that order; junction bases with no gene match: 9. The CDR3 sequence is CASSLPDSGRAYEQYF. The CDR3 DNA sequence: TGTGCCAGCAGCCTACCGGATAGCGGGAGGGCTTACGAGCAGTACTTC.